This passage covers 12 T cell receptor beta chains from one sample sequenced in a study of blood T cell repertoires in COVID-19. TCRdb keeps only in-frame clones here, not all; method: immunoSEQ multiplex PCR. This table holds about 150,000 clones, around four fifths found once. Sequencing used PBMCs or T cells enriched from blood (not recorded which). Receptors originate from a woman aged 35 to 49 who had recovered from COVID-19.

This sequence joins TRBV30 and TRBJ2-7; D unresolved. V dropped 1 base and J dropped 4 bases, with 17 bases sitting between them. Germline V gene lookup returns CDR1 GTSNPN and CDR2 SVGIG (reference sequence). CDR3 length: 15 amino acids. This CDR3 is CAWSGPRQMYYEQYF. The CDR3 DNA sequence: TGTGCCTGGAGTGGTCCGAGGCAGATGTATTACGAGCAGTACTTC.

The chain couples TRBV19 to TRBJ1-1; 7 bases are shared with TRBD1. V shed 3 bases and J 2 bases; nucleotides not matched to a gene: 3. The CDR3 runs 14 residues. The germline CDR1 and CDR2 sequences are LNHDA and SQIVND (reference sequence). CDR3 in amino acids: CASSIDRANTEAFF. In DNA form, the CDR3 reads TGTGCCAGTAGTATTGACAGGGCCAACACTGAAGCTTTCTTT.

The chain couples TRBV9 to TRBJ2-1; 10 bases match TRBD1. CDR1 SGDLS and CDR2 YYNGEE come from the germline V gene. The length of the CDR3 is 17 residues. The trim removed 0 bases at V and 3 bases at J, leaving 6 bases unmatched. The CDR3 protein is CASSVAPRDRGYNEQFF. As DNA, the CDR3 is TGTGCCAGCAGCGTAGCACCCCGGGACAGGGGCTACAATGAGCAGTTCTTC.

V is TRBV6-5 and J is TRBJ2-5; tentatively, D is TRBD1 (6 bases). Trimming stripped 6 bases from V and 9 bases from J, with 14 bases between. The V gene's germline CDR1 is MNHEY and CDR2 SVGAGI. The CDR3 spans 12 residues. DNA for the CDR3: TGTGCCAGCAGCCAGACAGGCTTGGCCCAGTACTTC. Its translation is CASSQTGLAQYF.

In DNA, the CDR3 is TGTGCCAGCAGCCCAGAAAGAAGAGGTAGCGGGGGCTACTTGAACACCGGGGAGCTGTTTTTT. Translating gives CASSPERRGSGGYLNTGELFF. The chain combines TRBV3-1 (or the pseudogene TRBV3-2) with TRBJ2-2, with 9 positions matching TRBD2. The CDR3 sequence is 21 residues long. Trimming took 4 bases from V and 1 from J; bases not matched to a gene: 19. The germline gives CDR1 LGHDT, CDR2 YNNKEL (reference sequence).

The chain links TRBV6-5 to TRBJ2-7, with 11 bases matching TRBD2. Germline V lookup: CDR1 MNHEY, CDR2 SVGAGI. Unmatched junction bases numbered 8, after V lost 5 bases and J lost 5 bases. The CDR3 runs 15 residues. The CDR3 protein is CASSRSGRAGNEQYF. DNA for the CDR3: TGTGCCAGCAGTCGTAGCGGGAGGGCCGGGAACGAGCAGTACTTC.

The chain is built from TRBV30 and TRBJ1-2; 10 bases match TRBD1. This CDR3 spans 15 amino acids. CDR1 GTSNPN and CDR2 SVGIG come from the germline V gene (reference sequence). J gave up 5 bases and V 8 bases, and 14 bases lay outside the gene matches. The CDR3 loop reads CANVWSGTGAYGYTF. The CDR3, as DNA: TGTGCCAACGTATGGAGCGGGACAGGGGCATATGGCTACACCTTC.

This rearrangement joins TRBV19 to TRBJ2-7; D is undetermined. The V gene lost 5 bases and the J gene lost 6 bases, with 11 bases spanning the gap. The CDR3 is made up of 12 amino acids. Germline CDR1 and CDR2: LNHDA and SQIVND (reference sequence). CDR3 in amino acids: CASSAIRGEQYF. The DNA for the CDR3 is TGTGCCAGTAGTGCCATACGAGGCGAGCAGTACTTC.

The chain joins TRBV5-4 to TRBJ2-5; D gene uncertain. Germline values: CDR1 SGHNT, CDR2 YYREEE (reference sequence). The CDR3 has 15 residues. Trimming left V 2 bases short and J 1 base short, with 12 bases between. The DNA of the CDR3 is TGTGCCAGCAGCTTAAGGTGGGCGACCCAAGAGACCCAGTACTTC. Encoded protein: CASSLRWATQETQYF.

The genes are TRBV30 and TRBJ1-4, with D possibly TRBD1 on 5 matching bases. This CDR3 region has 14 residues. The germline CDR1 and CDR2 sequences are GTSNPN and SVGIG (reference sequence). The V and J ends lost 0 bases and 5 bases respectively, with 10 bases between them. DNA for the CDR3: TGTGCCTGGAGTGTCCGGCGGGACAATGAAAAACTGTTTTTT. Its protein is CAWSVRRDNEKLFF.

The chain uses TRBV5-1 and TRBJ2-2; TRBD2 matches 13 bases. The J segment lost 7 bases and the V segment lost 4 bases, leaving 7 bases of the junction unmatched. The CDR3 length is 16 residues. CDR1 SGHRS and CDR2 YFSETQ come from the germline V gene. As DNA, the CDR3 is TGCGCCAGCAGCACGGGACTAGCGGGGACAAACGGGGAGCTGTTTTTT. It encodes CASSTGLAGTNGELFF.

The rearrangement uses TRBV5-1 and TRBJ1-1; TRBD1 matches at 10 bases. The germline gives CDR1 SGHRS, CDR2 YFSETQ. The V and J ends lost 5 bases and 5 bases, in that order; junction bases with no gene match: 6. The CDR3 is 14 amino acids. This CDR3 reads CASSSDRGQTEAFF. For the CDR3, the DNA is TGCGCCAGCAGTTCTGACAGGGGGCAAACTGAAGCTTTCTTT.